This TCR beta chain was profiled in a study of technical replicates of blood from four donors. The CDR3 length is 14 residues. V lost 3 bases and J 0 bases, leaving 7 bases between the germline ends. CDR1 is SGDLS and CDR2 is YYNGEE in the germline V gene. Data came from immunoSEQ multiplex PCR; TCRdb stores just in-frame clones and leaves some out. Among around 76,000 clones listed, roughly 97% were seen once. The source of this sequence is a human donor in good health. The gene calls are TRBV9 and TRBJ1-3; D gene ambiguous. Sequenced input: T cells isolated from PBMCs. In nucleotides, the CDR3 is TGTGCCAGCAGCGCGGGGATCTCTGGAAACACCATATATTTT. Its translation: CASSAGISGNTIYF.